This TCR beta chain was observed in a study of cytomegalovirus exposure and HLA in healthy donors. Study summary: Earlier, almost 120 million unique TCR beta sequences were recovered from 200 million or so T cells by an analysis. Whole-study results and caveats: Earlier results showed most TCR beta V segments being productive about 87% or about 30% of the time.

PCR was performed using 60 Vbeta and 13 Jbeta primers. The table came from immunoSEQ multiplex PCR; TCRdb's copy has only in-frame clones and leaves some out. The table shows 150,000 to 200,000 clones, with approximately 84% occurring only once. A remark on this clone: As yet, its antigen is unknown.

The CDR3 is 15 amino acids. V usage is TRBV1 and J usage is TRBJ2-7; TRBD2 is taken as the D call from the table, unchecked against the DNA. TRBV1 counts as a pseudogene. The sequencing input was PBMCs. This receptor was taken from a male donor in good health and CMV-seropositive. The CDR3 reads CTSSRLTRISYEQYF. The CDR3 region has the DNA TGCACCAGCAGCCGCCTAACTAGAATCTCCTACGAGCAGTACTTC.